The rows below give T cell receptor beta chains drawn from one sample of a study of blood T cell repertoires in COVID-19. TCRdb's table, derived via immunoSEQ multiplex PCR, lists solely in-frame clones and lacks some. Found here are approximately 290,000 clones, 70% to 90% of them singletons; the top ten hold 0.75% to 0.95%. Sequencing was performed on peripheral blood. The receptors here all came from a human donor with COVID-19, enrolled during active disease. The donor label of this sample is uncertain. Both conserved end residues are part of each CDR3. The D gene is left open where the match is weak. Clone size is given for some rows only: seen once, a few or many times, or a class if the clone is expanded.

size: .
D: .
J: TRBJ1-1
V: TRBV5-4
DNA: TGTGCCAGCAGGATCGATACCCACACCACTGAAGCTTTCTTT
CDR3: CASRIDTHTTEAFF

size: .
D: TRBD1
J: TRBJ1-1
V: TRBV29-1
DNA: TGCAGCGGGACCCAGGGGGACACTGAAGCTTTCTTT
CDR3: CSGTQGDTEAFF

size: .
D: .
J: TRBJ2-2
V: TRBV28
DNA: TGTGCCACTCCAAGGGGAGGGGGAAACACCGGGGAGCTGTTTTTT
CDR3: CATPRGGGNTGELFF

size: .
D: .
J: TRBJ1-1
V: TRBV5-1
DNA: TGCGCCAGCCGTCTTCACGGGGGGGACACTGAAGCTTTCTTT
CDR3: CASRLHGGDTEAFF

size: .
D: TRBD2
J: TRBJ2-3
V: TRBV6-6
DNA: TGTGCCAGCAGCAGCGGGAGGGGGCGCACAGATACGCAGTATTTT
CDR3: CASSSGRGRTDTQYF

size: .
D: TRBD1
J: TRBJ1-2
V: TRBV7-9
DNA: TGTGCCAGCATCCCAGACGACAGGGAGTATGGCTACACCTTC
CDR3: CASIPDDREYGYTF

size: .
D: .
J: TRBJ1-5
V: TRBV4-3
DNA: TGCGCCAGCAGCCAAGTAACTGGAGGACAGCCCCAGCATTTT
CDR3: CASSQVTGGQPQHF

size: .
D: TRBD1
J: TRBJ1-3
V: TRBV19
DNA: TGTGCCAGTAGTATATCTTCCGGGACAGCCCGCTCTGGAAACACCATATATTTT
CDR3: CASSISSGTARSGNTIYF

size: .
D: TRBD2
J: TRBJ2-7
V: TRBV6-5
DNA: TGTGCCAGCAGTTACCGTCCTAGCGGAGCCTACGAGCAGTACTTC
CDR3: CASSYRPSGAYEQYF

size: .
D: TRBD1
J: TRBJ1-5
V: TRBV28
DNA: TGTGCCAGCAGTCGCTCCCGACAGGGAATGGGCCAGCCCCAGCATTTT
CDR3: CASSRSRQGMGQPQHF

size: .
D: .
J: TRBJ1-3
V: TRBV6-2/TRBV6-3
DNA: TGTGCCAGCAGTTACTCCCCGGGGAGAAACACCATATATTTT
CDR3: CASSYSPGRNTIYF

size: few
D: TRBD2
J: TRBJ2-1
V: TRBV19
DNA: TGTGCCAGTAGTATCGAAACTAGCGGGGGCGCTGAGCAGTTCTTC
CDR3: CASSIETSGGAEQFF

size: .
D: TRBD2
J: TRBJ2-3
V: TRBV7-2
DNA: TGTGCCAGCAGCCTAGTGACTAGCGCCTACACAGATACGCAGTATTTT
CDR3: CASSLVTSAYTDTQYF

size: .
D: TRBD2
J: TRBJ2-1
V: TRBV7-8
DNA: TGTGCCAGCACCAAAGGGAGACCGCCTAGCGGGAGACCTAATTACAATGAGCAGTTCTTC
CDR3: CASTKGRPPSGRPNYNEQFF

size: .
D: .
J: TRBJ2-7
V: TRBV7-3
DNA: TGTGCCAGCAGCTTATATGGAGGGGGTACTGTCCCGGCGGGAGAGGGGACCTACGAGCAGTACTTC
CDR3: CASSLYGGGTVPAGEGTYEQYF

size: .
D: .
J: TRBJ1-5
V: TRBV28
DNA: TGTGCCAGCAGTTGGGGGACGAGGGGGAACAATCAGCCCCAGCATTTT
CDR3: CASSWGTRGNNQPQHF

size: .
D: TRBD1
J: TRBJ2-3
V: TRBV11-2
DNA: TGTGCCAGCAGTTCCGACAGGGGCTCCTTTATGGATACGCAGTATTTT
CDR3: CASSSDRGSFMDTQYF

size: .
D: .
J: TRBJ2-1
V: TRBV5-1
DNA: TGCGCCAGCAGCTTGGAGGCGACGGAGTACAATGAGCAGTTCTTC
CDR3: CASSLEATEYNEQFF

size: .
D: TRBD1
J: TRBJ1-1
V: TRBV18
DNA: TGTGCCAGCTCACGGGACAGGGACATGGAAGCTTTCTTT
CDR3: CASSRDRDMEAFF

size: .
D: .
J: TRBJ1-1
V: TRBV5-1
DNA: TGCGCCAGCAGCTTGGGTGGGGGGGACACTGAAGCTTTCTTT
CDR3: CASSLGGGDTEAFF

size: .
D: .
J: TRBJ1-2
V: TRBV27
DNA: TGTGCCAGCAGTTTATCGATCCCGGTGAATGGCTACACCTTC
CDR3: CASSLSIPVNGYTF

size: .
D: TRBD1
J: TRBJ1-5
V: TRBV28
DNA: TGTGCCAGCAGTCGACAGGGGGCGCATCAGCCCCAGCATTTT
CDR3: CASSRQGAHQPQHF

size: .
D: .
J: TRBJ2-1
V: TRBV3-1/TRBV3-2
DNA: TGTGCCAGCAGTCCTATGCGGATCAATGAGCAGTTCTTC
CDR3: CASSPMRINEQFF

size: .
D: TRBD2
J: TRBJ2-1
V: TRBV27
DNA: TGTGCCAGCAGTCCCCTAGCGCGGGAGCGGTGGAGTGAGCAGTTCTTC
CDR3: CASSPLARERWSEQFF

size: .
D: TRBD1
J: TRBJ1-1
V: TRBV28
DNA: TGTGCCAGCAGTCTGGGACAGCGCGGATCCTCTGAAGCTTTCTTT
CDR3: CASSLGQRGSSEAFF

size: .
D: .
J: TRBJ1-1
V: TRBV2
DNA: TGTGCCAGCAGGCCAGTGAACACTGAAGCTTTCTTT
CDR3: CASRPVNTEAFF